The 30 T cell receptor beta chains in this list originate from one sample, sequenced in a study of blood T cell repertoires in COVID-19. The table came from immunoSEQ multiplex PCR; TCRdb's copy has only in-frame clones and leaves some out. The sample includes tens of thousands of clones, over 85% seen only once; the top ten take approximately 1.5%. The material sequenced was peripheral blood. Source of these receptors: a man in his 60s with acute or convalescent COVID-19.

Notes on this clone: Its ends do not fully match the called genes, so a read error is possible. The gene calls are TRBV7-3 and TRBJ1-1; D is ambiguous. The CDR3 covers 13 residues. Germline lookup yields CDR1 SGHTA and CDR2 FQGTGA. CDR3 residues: CASRLSQNTEAFF. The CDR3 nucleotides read TGTGCCAGCCGCTTAAGTCAGAACACTGAAGCTTTCTTT.

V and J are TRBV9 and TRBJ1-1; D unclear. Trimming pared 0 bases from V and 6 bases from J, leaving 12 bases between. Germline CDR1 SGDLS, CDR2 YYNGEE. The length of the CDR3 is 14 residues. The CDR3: CASSVEAFFSEAFF. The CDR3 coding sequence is TGTGCCAGCAGCGTAGAAGCGTTCTTCTCTGAAGCTTTCTTT.

Here the CDR3 DNA reads TGTGCCAGCAGGCGGGACAGGGGGGACGAGCAGTACTTC. Its protein product is CASRRDRGDEQYF. V usage is TRBV6-5 and J usage is TRBJ2-7; 11 nucleotides align to TRBD1. The CDR3 consists of 13 residues. The J segment lost 5 bases and the V segment lost 6 bases, leaving 3 bases of the junction unmatched. Germline lookup yields CDR1 MNHEY and CDR2 SVGAGI.

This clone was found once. The CDR3 region has the DNA TGTGCCAGCAGCTCCCCCCGGCGGCGGCAAACTGAAGCTTTCTTT. Encoded protein: CASSSPRRRQTEAFF. This chain links TRBV11-3 with TRBJ1-1; D call uncertain. The CDR3 is made up of 15 amino acids. The germline gives CDR1 SGHNT, CDR2 YENEEA. V lost 4 bases to trimming and J lost 5 bases, with 17 bases between them.

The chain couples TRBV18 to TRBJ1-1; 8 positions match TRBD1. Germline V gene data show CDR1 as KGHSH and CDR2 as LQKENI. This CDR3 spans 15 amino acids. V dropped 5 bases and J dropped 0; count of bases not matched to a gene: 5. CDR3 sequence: CASSGTGGMNTEAFF. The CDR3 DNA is TGTGCCAGCTCAGGTACAGGGGGAATGAACACTGAAGCTTTCTTT.

In DNA form, the CDR3 reads TGTGCCAGCAGCTTAGGGGAGGGGCAGCCCCAGCATTTT. Translated, it gives CASSLGEGQPQHF. V usage is TRBV11-2 and J usage is TRBJ1-5; a weak D match, TRBD1 (5 bases). V was cut by 1 base and J by 7 bases, with 8 bases left in between. Germline V gene data show CDR1 as SGHAT and CDR2 as FQNNGV. This CDR3 contains 13 residues.

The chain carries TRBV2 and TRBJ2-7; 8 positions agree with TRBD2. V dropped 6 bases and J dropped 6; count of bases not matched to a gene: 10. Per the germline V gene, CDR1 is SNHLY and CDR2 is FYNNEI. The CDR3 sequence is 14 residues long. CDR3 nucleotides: TGTGCCAGCAGCCCCCGGGGGGGTGGTGGCGAGCAGTACTTC. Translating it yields CASSPRGGGGEQYF.

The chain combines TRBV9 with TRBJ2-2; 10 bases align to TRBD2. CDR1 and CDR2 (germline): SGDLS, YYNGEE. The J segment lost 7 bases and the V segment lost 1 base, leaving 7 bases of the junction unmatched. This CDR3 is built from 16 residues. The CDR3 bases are TGTGCCAGCAGCGTACCCAGCGGGGGGGCCTTCGGGGAGCTGTTTTTT. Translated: CASSVPSGGAFGELFF. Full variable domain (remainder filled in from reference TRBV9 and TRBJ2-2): DSGVTQTPKHLITATGQRVTLRCSPRSGDLSVYWYQQSLDQGLQFLIQYYNGEERAKGNILERFSAQQFPDLHSELNLSSLELGDSALYFCASSVPSGGAFGELFFGEGSRLTVL.

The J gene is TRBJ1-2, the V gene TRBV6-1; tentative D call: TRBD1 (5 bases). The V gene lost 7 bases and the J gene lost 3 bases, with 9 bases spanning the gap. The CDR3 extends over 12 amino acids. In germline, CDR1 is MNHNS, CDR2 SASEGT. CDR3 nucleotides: TGTGCCAGCAAGGACACCGACTATGGCTACACCTTC. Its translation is CASKDTDYGYTF.

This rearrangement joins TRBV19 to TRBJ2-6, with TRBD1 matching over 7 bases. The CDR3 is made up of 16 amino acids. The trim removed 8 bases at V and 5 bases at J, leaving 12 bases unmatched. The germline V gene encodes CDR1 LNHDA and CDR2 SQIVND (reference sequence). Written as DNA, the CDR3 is TGTGCCAGTCTTGATACCGGGACAGTAAGGGCCAACGTCCTGACTTTC. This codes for CASLDTGTVRANVLTF.

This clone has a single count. CDR3 bases: TGTGCCAGCAGCGCCAGGACAGGGTGGGCCTACGAGCAGTACTTC. Amino acid sequence: CASSARTGWAYEQYF. V and J are TRBV9 and TRBJ2-7; the match to TRBD1 covers 8 bases. The CDR3 extends over 15 amino acids. V trimming: 3 bases; J trimming: 2 bases; junction bases outside the gene matches: 7. Per the germline V gene, CDR1 is SGDLS and CDR2 is YYNGEE.

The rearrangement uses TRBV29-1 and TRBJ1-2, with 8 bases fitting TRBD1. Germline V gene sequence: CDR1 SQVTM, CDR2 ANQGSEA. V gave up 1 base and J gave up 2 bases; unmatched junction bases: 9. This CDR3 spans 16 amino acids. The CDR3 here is CSVEGSTGALNYGYTF. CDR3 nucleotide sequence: TGCAGCGTTGAAGGGTCGACAGGGGCTTTAAACTATGGCTACACCTTC. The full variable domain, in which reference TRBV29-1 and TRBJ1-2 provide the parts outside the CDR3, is SAVISQKPSRDICQRGTSLTIQCQVDSQVTMMFWYRQQPGQSLTLIATANQGSEATYESGFVIDKFPISRPNLTFSTLTVSNMSPEDSSIYLCSVEGSTGALNYGYTFGSGTRLTVV.

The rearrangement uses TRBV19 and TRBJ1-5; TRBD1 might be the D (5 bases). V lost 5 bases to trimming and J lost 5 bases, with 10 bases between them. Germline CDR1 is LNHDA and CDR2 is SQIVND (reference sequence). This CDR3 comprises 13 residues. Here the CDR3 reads CASSPGGDQPQHF. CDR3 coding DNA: TGTGCCAGTAGTCCCGGGGGGGATCAGCCCCAGCATTTT.

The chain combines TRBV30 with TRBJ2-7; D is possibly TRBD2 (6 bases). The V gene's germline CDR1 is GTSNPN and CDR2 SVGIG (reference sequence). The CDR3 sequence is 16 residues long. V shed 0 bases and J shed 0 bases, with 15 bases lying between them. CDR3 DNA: TGTGCCTGGAGTGTAAAGGCGGGGACTTTCTCCTACGAGCAGTACTTC. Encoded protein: CAWSVKAGTFSYEQYF.

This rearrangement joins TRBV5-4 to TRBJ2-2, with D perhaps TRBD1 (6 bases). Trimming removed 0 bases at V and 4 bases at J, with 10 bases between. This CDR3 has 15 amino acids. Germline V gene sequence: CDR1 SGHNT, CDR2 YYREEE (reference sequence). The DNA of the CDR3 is TGTGCCAGCAGCTTGGCAGGGGCCAGCACCGGGGAGCTGTTTTTT. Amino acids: CASSLAGASTGELFF. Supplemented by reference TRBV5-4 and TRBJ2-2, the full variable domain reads ETGVTQSPTHLIKTRGQQVTLRCSSQSGHNTVSWYQQALGQGPQFIFQYYREEENGRGNFPPRFSGLQFPNYSSELNVNALELDDSALYLCASSLAGASTGELFFGEGSRLTVL.

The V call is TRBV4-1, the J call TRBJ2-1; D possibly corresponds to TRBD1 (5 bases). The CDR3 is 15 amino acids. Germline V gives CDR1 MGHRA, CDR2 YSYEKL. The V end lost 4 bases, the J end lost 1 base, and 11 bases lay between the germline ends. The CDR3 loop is CASSPDSSSYNEQFF. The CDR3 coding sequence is TGCGCCAGCAGCCCAGACAGTTCATCCTACAATGAGCAGTTCTTC.

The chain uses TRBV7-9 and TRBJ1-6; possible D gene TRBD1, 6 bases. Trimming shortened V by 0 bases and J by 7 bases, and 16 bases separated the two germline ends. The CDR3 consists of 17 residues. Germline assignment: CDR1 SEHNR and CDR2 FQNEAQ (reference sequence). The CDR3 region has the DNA TGTGCCAGCAGCTTAGCGTCGCAGGGGCAGGCGAATTCACCCCTCCACTTT. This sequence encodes CASSLASQGQANSPLHF.

CDR3 sequence: CSSGDSYTEAFF. The CDR3 DNA is TGCAGCTCGGGGGACAGTTACACTGAAGCTTTCTTT. The chain employs TRBV29-1 and TRBJ1-1, with 7 bases matching TRBD1. The CDR3 extends over 12 amino acids. Trimming removed 8 bases from V and 3 bases from J; junction bases left unmatched: 6. The germline gives CDR1 SQVTM, CDR2 ANQGSEA.

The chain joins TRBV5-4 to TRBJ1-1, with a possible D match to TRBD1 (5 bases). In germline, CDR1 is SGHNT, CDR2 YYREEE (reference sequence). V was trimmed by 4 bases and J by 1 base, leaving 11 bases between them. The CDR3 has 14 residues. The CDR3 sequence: CASSLGGANTEAFF. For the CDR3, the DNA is TGTGCCAGCAGCCTCGGCGGGGCGAACACTGAAGCTTTCTTT.

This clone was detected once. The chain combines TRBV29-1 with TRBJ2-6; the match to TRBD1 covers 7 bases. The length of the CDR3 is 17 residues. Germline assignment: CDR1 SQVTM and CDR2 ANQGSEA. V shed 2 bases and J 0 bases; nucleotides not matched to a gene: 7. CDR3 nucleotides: TGCAGCGTTGAAAACAGGGGTTATGGCTCTGGGGCCAACGTCCTGACTTTC. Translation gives CSVENRGYGSGANVLTF.

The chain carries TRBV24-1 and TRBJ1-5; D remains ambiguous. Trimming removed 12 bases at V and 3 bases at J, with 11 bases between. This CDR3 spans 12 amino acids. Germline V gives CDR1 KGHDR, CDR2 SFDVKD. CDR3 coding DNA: TGTGCCGTAGCAGAGGACAATCAGCCCCAGCATTTT. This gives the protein CAVAEDNQPQHF.

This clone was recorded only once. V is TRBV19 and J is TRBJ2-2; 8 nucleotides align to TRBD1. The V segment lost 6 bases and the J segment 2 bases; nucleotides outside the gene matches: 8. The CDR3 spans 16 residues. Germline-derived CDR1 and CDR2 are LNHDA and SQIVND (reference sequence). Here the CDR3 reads CASSLWTGSNTGELFF. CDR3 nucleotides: TGTGCCAGTAGCCTATGGACAGGGAGTAACACCGGGGAGCTGTTTTTT.

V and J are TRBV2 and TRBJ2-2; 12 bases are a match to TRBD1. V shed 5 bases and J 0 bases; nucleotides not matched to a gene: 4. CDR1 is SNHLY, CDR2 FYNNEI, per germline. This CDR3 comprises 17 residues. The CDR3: CASSRGTGGSNTGELFF. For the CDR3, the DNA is TGTGCCAGCAGTCGCGGGACAGGGGGCTCGAACACCGGGGAGCTGTTTTTT.

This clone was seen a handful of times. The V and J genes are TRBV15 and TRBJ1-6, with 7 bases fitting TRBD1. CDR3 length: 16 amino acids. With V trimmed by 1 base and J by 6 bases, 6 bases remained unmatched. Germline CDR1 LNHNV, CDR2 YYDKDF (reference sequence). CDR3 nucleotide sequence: TGTGCCACCAGCAGAGGTTGGGGACAGATTAATTCACCCCTCCACTTT. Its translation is CATSRGWGQINSPLHF.

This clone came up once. CDR3 region: CASSSRTQANRGGRYTF. The DNA for the CDR3 is TGTGCCAGCAGCTCAAGGACCCAGGCGAACAGGGGAGGACGCTACACCTTC. The J gene is TRBJ1-2, the V gene TRBV3-1 (or the pseudogene TRBV3-2); TRBD1 agrees at 7 bases. This CDR3 is 17 amino acids long. V gave up 5 bases and J gave up 9 bases; unmatched junction bases: 21. The germline V gene has CDR1 LGHDT and CDR2 YNNKEL (reference sequence).

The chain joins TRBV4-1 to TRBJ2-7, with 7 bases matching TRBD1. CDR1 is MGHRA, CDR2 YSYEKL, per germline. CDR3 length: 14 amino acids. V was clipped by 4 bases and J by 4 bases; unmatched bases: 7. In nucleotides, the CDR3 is TGCGCCAGCAGCCTTAGGGACAGACAATACGAGCAGTACTTC. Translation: CASSLRDRQYEQYF.

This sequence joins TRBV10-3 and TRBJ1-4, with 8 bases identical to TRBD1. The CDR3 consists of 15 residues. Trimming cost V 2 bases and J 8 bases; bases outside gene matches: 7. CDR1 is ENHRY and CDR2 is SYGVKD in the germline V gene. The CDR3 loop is CAISEGQGLSEKLFF. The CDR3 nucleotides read TGTGCCATCAGTGAGGGACAGGGTTTGAGCGAAAAACTGTTTTTT.

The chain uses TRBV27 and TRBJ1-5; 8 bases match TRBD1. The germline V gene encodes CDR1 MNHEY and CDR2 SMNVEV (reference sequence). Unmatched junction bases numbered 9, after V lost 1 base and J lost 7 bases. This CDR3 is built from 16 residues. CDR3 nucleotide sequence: TGTGCCAGCAGTTTATGGGGTGGGGACAGGACCCAGCCCCAGCATTTT. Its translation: CASSLWGGDRTQPQHF.

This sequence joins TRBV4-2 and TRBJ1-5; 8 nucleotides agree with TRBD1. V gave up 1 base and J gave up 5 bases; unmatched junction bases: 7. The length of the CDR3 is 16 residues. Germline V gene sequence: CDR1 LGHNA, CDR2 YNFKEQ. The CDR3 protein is CASSQVGQGAYQPQHF. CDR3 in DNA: TGTGCCAGCAGCCAAGTCGGGCAGGGGGCATATCAGCCCCAGCATTTT.

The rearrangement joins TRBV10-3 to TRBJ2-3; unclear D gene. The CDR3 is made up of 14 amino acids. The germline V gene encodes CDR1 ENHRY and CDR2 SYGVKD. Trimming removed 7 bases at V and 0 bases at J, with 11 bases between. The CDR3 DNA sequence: TGTGCCATCACTGTAGACTCGAGCACAGATACGCAGTATTTT. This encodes CAITVDSSTDTQYF.